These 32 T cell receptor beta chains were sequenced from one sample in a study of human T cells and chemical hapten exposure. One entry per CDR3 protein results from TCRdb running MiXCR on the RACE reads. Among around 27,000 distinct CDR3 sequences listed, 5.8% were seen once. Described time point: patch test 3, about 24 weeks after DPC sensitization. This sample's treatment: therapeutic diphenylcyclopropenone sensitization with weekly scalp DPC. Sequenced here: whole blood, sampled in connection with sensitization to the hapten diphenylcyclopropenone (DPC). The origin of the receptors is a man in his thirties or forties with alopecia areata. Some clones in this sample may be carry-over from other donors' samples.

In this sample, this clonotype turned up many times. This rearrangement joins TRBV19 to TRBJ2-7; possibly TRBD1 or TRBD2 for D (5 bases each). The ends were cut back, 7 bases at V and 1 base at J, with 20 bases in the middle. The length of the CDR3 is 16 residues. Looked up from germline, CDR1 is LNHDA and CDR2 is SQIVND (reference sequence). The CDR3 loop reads CASKSAVGGESYEQYF. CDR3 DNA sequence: TGTGCCAGTAAGAGCGCAGTTGGGGGTGAGTCCTACGAGCAGTACTTC.

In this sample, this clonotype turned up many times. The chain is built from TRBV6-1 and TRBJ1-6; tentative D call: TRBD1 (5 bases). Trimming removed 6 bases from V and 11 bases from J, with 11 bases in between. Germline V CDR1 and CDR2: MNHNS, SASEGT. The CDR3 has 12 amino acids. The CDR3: CASRRGGTPLHF. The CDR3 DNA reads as TGTGCCAGCAGGAGGGGCGGTACACCCCTCCACTTT.

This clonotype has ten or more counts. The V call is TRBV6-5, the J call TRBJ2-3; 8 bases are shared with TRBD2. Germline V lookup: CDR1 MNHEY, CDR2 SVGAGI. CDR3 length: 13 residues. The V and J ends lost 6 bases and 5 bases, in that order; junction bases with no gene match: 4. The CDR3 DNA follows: TGTGCCAGCAGGTCGGGGGGGGTAGATACGCAGTATTTT. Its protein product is CASRSGGVDTQYF.

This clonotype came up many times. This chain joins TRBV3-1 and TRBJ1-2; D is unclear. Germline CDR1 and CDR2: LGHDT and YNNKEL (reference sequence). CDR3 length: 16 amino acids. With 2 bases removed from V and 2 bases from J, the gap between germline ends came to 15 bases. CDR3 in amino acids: CASSQPSSRINYGYTF. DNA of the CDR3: TGTGCCAGCAGCCAACCCTCATCGCGGATAAACTATGGCTACACCTTC.

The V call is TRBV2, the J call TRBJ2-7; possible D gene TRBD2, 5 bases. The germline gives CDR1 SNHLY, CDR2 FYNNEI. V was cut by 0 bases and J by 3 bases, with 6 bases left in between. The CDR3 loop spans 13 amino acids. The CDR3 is CASSEALDYEQYF. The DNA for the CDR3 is TGTGCCAGCAGTGAAGCACTAGACTACGAGCAGTACTTC.

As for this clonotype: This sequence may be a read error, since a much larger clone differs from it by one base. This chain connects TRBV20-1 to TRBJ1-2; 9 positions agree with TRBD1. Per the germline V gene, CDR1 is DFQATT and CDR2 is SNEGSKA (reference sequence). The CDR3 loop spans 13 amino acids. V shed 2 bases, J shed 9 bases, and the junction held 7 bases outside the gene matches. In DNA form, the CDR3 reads TGCAGTGCTAGAATGGGACAGGGAGATAGCTACACCTTC. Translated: CSARMGQGDSYTF.

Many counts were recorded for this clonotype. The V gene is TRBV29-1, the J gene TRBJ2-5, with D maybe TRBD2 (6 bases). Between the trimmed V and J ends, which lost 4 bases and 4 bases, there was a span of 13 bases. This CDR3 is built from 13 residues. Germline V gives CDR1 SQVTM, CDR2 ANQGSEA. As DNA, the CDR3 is TGCAGCGTTGGTCGGGGGATGGTAGAGACCCAGTACTTC. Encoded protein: CSVGRGMVETQYF.

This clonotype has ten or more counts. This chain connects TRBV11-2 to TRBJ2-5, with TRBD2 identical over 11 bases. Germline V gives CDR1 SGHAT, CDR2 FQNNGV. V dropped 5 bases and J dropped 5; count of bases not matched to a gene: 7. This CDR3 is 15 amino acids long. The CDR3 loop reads CASSLTSGSGETQYF. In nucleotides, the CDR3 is TGTGCCAGCAGCCTAACTAGCGGGAGCGGCGAGACCCAGTACTTC.

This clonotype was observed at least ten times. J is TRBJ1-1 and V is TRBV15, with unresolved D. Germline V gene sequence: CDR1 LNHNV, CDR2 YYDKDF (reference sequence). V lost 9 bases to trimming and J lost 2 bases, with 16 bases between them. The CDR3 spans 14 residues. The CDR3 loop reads CATRLGLGNTEAFF. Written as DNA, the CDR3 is TGTGCCACTAGACTGGGTCTGGGTAACACTGAAGCTTTCTTT.

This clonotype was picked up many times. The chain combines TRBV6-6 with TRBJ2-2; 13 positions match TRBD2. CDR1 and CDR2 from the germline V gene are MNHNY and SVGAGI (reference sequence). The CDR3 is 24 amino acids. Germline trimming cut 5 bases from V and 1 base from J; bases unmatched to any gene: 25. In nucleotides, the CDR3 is TGTGCCAGCAGTGCGGGACTAGCGGGGAACACCGGGGAGCGACTAGCGGGGAACACCGGGGAGCTGTTTTTT. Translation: CASSAGLAGNTGERLAGNTGELFF.

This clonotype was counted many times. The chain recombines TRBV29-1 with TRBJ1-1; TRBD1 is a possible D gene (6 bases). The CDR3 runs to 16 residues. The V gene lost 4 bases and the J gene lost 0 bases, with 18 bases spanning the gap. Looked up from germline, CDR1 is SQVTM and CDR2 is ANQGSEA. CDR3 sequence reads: CSVAGQMRQMNTEAFF. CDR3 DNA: TGCAGCGTTGCGGGACAAATGAGACAAATGAACACTGAAGCTTTCTTT.

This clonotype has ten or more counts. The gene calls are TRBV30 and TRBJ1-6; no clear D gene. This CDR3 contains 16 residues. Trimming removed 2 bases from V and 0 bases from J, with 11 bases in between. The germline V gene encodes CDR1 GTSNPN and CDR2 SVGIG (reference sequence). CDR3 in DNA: TGTGCCTGGAGTAGACCCAAGAGCTCCTATAATTCACCCCTCCACTTT. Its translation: CAWSRPKSSYNSPLHF.

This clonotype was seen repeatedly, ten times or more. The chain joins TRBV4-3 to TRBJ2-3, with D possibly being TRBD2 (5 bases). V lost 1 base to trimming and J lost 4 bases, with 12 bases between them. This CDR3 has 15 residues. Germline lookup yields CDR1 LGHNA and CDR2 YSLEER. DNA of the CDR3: TGCGCCAGCAGCCAAGCCGGGGTCAGCGCAGATACGCAGTATTTT. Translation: CASSQAGVSADTQYF.

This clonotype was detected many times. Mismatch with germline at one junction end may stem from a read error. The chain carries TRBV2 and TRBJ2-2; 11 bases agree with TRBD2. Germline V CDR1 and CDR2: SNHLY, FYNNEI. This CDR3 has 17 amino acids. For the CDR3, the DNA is TGTGCCAGCAGCGATATTATAGCGGGAGGGAACTCCGGGGAGCTGTTTTTT. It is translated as CASSDIIAGGNSGELFF.

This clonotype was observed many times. CDR3 sequence reads: CSAPLAGGFGQETQYF. In nucleotides, the CDR3 is TGCAGTGCTCCCCTAGCGGGGGGCTTCGGTCAAGAGACCCAGTACTTC. The chain carries TRBV20-1 and TRBJ2-5; 11 bases align to TRBD2. V trimming: 5 bases; J trimming: 2 bases; junction bases outside the gene matches: 10. This CDR3 is built from 16 residues. From germline, CDR1 is DFQATT and CDR2 SNEGSKA (reference sequence).

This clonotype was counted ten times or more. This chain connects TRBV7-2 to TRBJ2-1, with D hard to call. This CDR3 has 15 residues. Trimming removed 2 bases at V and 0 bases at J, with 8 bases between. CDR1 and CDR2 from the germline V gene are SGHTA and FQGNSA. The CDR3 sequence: CASSLTVSSYNEQFF. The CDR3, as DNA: TGTGCCAGCAGCTTAACAGTGAGCTCCTACAATGAGCAGTTCTTC.

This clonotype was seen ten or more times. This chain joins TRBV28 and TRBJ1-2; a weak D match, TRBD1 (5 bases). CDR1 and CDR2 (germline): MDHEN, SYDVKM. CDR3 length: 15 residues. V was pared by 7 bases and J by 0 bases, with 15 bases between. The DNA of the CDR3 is TGTGCCAGCAACCCCCGGACACCGACTAACTATGGCTACACCTTC. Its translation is CASNPRTPTNYGYTF.

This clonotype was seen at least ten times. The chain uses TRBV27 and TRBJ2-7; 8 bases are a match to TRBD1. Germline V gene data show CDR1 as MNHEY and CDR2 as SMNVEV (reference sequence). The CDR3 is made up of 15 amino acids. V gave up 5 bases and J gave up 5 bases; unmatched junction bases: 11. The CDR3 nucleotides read TGTGCCAGCAGTCCCGGGACAGGTTATCAAGACGAGCAGTACTTC. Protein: CASSPGTGYQDEQYF.

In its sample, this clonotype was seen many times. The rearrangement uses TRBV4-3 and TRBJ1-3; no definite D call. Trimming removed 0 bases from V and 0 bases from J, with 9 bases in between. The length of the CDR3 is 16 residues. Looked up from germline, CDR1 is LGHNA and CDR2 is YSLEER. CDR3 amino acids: CASSQDSYSSGNTIYF. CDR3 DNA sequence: TGCGCCAGCAGCCAAGATAGCTACAGCTCTGGAAACACCATATATTTT.

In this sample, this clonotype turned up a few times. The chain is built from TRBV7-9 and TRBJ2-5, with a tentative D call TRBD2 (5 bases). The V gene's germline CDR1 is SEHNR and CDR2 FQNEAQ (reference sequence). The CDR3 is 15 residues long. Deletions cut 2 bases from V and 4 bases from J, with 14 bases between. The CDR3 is CASSLLRETRETQYF. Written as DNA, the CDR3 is TGTGCCAGCAGCTTATTGAGGGAAACAAGAGAGACCCAGTACTTC.

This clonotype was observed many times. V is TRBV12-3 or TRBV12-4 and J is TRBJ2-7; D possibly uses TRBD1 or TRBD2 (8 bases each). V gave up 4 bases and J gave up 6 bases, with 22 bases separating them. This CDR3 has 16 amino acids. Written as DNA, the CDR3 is TGTGCCAGCAGTTCCCGGACAGGGAGCGGGAGACCCGAGCAGTACTTC. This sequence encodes CASSSRTGSGRPEQYF.

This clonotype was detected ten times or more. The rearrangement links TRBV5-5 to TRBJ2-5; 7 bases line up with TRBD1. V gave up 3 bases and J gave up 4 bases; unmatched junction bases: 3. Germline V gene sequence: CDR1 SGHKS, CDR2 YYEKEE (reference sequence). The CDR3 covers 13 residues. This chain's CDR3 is CASSSTGVETQYF. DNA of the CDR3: TGTGCCAGCAGCTCCACAGGGGTAGAGACCCAGTACTTC.

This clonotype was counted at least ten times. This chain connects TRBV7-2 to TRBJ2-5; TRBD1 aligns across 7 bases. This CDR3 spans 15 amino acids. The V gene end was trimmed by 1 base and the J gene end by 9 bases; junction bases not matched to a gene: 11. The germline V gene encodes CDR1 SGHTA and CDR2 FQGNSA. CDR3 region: CASSLVVVGGGAQYF. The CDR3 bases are TGTGCCAGCAGCTTAGTAGTGGTAGGGGGCGGCGCCCAGTACTTC.

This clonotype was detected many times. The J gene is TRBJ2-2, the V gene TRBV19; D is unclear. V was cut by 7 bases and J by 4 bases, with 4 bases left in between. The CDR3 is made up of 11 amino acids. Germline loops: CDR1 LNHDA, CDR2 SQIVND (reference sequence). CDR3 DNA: TGTGCCAGTACCTCCACCGGGGAGCTGTTTTTT. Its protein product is CASTSTGELFF.

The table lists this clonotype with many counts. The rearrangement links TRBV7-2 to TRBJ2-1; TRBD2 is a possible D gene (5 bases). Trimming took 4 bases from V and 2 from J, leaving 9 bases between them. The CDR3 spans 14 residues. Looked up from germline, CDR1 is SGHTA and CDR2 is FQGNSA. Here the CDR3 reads CASSSAGAYNEQFF. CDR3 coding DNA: TGTGCCAGCAGCTCAGCCGGGGCCTACAATGAGCAGTTCTTC.

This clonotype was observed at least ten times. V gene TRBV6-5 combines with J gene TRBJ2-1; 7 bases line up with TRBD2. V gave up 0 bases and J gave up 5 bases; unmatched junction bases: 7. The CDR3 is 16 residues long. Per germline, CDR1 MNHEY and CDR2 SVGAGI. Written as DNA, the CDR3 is TGTGCCAGCAGTTACTCGCGGACTAGGGGCCACAATGAGCAGTTCTTC. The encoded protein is CASSYSRTRGHNEQFF.

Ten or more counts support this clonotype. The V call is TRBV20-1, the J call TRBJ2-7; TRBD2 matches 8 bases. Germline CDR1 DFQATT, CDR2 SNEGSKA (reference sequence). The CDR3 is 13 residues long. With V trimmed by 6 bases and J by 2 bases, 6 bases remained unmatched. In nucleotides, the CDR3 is TGCAGTGCCTATAGCGGGGCACCCTACGAGCAGTACTTC. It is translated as CSAYSGAPYEQYF.

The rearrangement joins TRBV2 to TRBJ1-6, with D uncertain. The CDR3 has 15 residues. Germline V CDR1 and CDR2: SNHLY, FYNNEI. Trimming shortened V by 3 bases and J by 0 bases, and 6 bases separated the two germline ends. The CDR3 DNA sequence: TGTGCCAGCAGTGACCCGAGCTCCTATAATTCACCCCTCCACTTT. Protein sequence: CASSDPSSYNSPLHF.

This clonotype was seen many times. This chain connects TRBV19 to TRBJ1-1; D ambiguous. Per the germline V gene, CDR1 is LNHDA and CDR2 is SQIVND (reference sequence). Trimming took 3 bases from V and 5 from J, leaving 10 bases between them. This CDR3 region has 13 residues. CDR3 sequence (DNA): TGTGCCAGTAGTATCCTAGGAGGAACTGAAGCTTTCTTT. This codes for CASSILGGTEAFF. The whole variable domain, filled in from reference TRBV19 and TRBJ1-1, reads DGGITQSPKYLFRKEGQNVTLSCEQNLNHDAMYWYRQDPGQGLRLIYYSQIVNDFQKGDIAEGYSVSREKKESFPLTVTSAQKNPTAFYLCASSILGGTEAFFGQGTRLTVV.

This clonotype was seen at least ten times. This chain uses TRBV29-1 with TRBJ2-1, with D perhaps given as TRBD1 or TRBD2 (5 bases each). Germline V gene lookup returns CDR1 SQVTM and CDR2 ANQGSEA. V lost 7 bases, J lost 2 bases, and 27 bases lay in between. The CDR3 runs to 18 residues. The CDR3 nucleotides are TGCAGCGCCGATTCCGTGCCGGGGCGGGTCCAAACCTACAATGAGCAGTTCTTC. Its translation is CSADSVPGRVQTYNEQFF.

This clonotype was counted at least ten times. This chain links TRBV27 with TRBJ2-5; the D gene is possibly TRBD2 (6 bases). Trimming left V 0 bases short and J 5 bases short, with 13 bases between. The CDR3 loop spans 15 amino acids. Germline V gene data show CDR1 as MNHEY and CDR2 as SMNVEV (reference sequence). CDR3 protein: CASSLSSGLGETQYF. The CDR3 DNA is TGTGCCAGCAGTTTATCTAGCGGTCTTGGTGAGACCCAGTACTTC.

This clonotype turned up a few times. DNA for the CDR3: TGCGCCAGCAGCCAAGATAATCCCCCGGGAACCGGGGAGCTGTTTTTT. It encodes CASSQDNPPGTGELFF. The chain carries TRBV4-3 and TRBJ2-2; perhaps TRBD2 as D (5 bases). Trimming removed 0 bases at V and 5 bases at J, with 13 bases between. Germline CDR1 LGHNA, CDR2 YSLEER. The CDR3 covers 16 residues.